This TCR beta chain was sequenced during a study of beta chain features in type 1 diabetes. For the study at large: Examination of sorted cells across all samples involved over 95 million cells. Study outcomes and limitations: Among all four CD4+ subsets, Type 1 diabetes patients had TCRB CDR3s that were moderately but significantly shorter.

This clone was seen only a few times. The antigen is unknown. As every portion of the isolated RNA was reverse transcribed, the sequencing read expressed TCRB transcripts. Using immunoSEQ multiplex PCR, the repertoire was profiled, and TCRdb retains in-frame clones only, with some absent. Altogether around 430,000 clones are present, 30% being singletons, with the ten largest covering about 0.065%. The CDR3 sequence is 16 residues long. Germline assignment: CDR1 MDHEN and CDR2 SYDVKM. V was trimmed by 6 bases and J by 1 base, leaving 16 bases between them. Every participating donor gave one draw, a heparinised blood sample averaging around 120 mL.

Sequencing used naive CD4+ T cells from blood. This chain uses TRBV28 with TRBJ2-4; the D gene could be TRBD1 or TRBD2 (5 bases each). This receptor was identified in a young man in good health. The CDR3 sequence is CASSRTPRGAKNIQYF. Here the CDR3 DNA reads TGTGCCAGCAGCCGGACCCCACGGGGCGCCAAAAACATTCAGTACTTC. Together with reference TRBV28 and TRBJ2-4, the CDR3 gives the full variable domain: DVKVTQSSRYLVKRTGEKVFLECVQDMDHENMFWYRQDPGLGLRLIYFSYDVKMKEKGDIPEGYSVSREKKERFSLILESASTNQTSMYLCASSRTPRGAKNIQYFGAGTRLSVL.